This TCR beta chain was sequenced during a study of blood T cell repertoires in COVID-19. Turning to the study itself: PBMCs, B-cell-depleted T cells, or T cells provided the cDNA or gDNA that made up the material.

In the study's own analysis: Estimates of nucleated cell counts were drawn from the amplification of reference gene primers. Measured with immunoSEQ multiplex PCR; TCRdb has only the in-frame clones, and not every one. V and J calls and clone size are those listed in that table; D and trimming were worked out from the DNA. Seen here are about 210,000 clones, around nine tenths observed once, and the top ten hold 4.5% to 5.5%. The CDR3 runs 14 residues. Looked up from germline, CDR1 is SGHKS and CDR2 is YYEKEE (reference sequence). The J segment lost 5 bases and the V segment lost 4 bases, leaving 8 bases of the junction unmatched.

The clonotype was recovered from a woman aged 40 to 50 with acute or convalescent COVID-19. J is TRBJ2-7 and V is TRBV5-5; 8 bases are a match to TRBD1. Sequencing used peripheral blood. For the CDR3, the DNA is TGTGCCAGCAGCGCTGGACAGGGCCGCGACGAGCAGTACGTC. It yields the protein CASSAGQGRDEQYV.